What follows are 21 T cell receptor beta chains derived from one specimen sequenced in a study of blood T cell repertoires in COVID-19 (dated by TCRdb to 2020 to 2021). Library creation used the immunoSEQ multiplex PCR assay. Drawn from immuneACCESS, this table holds only the in-frame rearrangements with V and J called that TCRdb kept. Clones are partly lost; checked studies trace under half to an unresolved V gene and leave the rest unexplained. The sample yields around 250,000 clones; over 70% were counted once. The ten largest clones take up 2.5% to 3.5% of the sample. Source material: PBMCs or T cells enriched from blood (not recorded which). The receptors here all came from a woman between 40 and 50 years old who had been exposed to COVID-19.

Only one count was recorded for this clone. The genes are TRBV11-3 and TRBJ1-3, with a weak D call TRBD1 (6 bases). The germline V and J ends were trimmed by 8 bases and 3 bases, with 17 bases remaining between them. Per germline, CDR1 SGHNT and CDR2 YENEEA. The CDR3 sequence is 15 residues long. CDR3 protein: CASSSGGQDGNTIYF. The CDR3 DNA reads TGTGCCAGCTCCTCCGGGGGGCAAGATGGAAACACCATATATTTT.

This chain links TRBV9 with TRBJ1-1; 9 bases map to TRBD1. This CDR3 is 18 amino acids long. Germline V lookup: CDR1 SGDLS, CDR2 YYNGEE. J gave up 5 bases and V 0 bases, and 14 bases lay outside the gene matches. CDR3 nucleotide sequence: TGTGCCAGCAGCGTAGGGCTCCACAGGGGGCAGGGGGGAACTGAAGCTTTCTTT. Protein sequence: CASSVGLHRGQGGTEAFF.

This chain joins TRBV11-2 and TRBJ1-1, with D tentatively TRBD1 (5 bases). This CDR3 region has 14 residues. V shed 4 bases and J shed 0 bases, with 9 bases lying between them. Germline-derived CDR1 and CDR2 are SGHAT and FQNNGV. CDR3: CASSSDRMNTEAFF. CDR3 coding DNA: TGTGCCAGCAGCTCCGACAGAATGAACACTGAAGCTTTCTTT. The full variable domain, in which reference TRBV11-2 and TRBJ1-1 provide the parts outside the CDR3, is EAGVAQSPRYKIIEKRQSVAFWCNPISGHATLYWYQQILGQGPKLLIQFQNNGVVDDSQLPKDRFSAERLKGVDSTLKIQPAKLEDSAVYLCASSSDRMNTEAFFGQGTRLTVV.

V usage is TRBV6-1 and J usage is TRBJ2-7; maybe TRBD1 (5 bases). The V and J ends lost 0 bases and 1 base respectively, with 22 bases between them. CDR1 MNHNS and CDR2 SASEGT come from the germline V gene. The CDR3 length is 19 residues. The CDR3 sequence is CASSEAGPTVYSRSYEQYF. CDR3 DNA sequence: TGTGCCAGCAGTGAAGCTGGGCCGACAGTATACTCCCGTTCCTACGAGCAGTACTTC.

This clone occurred once. Germline is not matched at one junction end, which may reflect a read error. The gene calls are TRBV5-1 and TRBJ1-2; 7 bases fit TRBD1. The CDR3 is made up of 14 amino acids. Germline lookup yields CDR1 SGHRS and CDR2 YFSETQ. CDR3 nucleotides: TGTGCCAGCAGCATCCCCGGGACAGCCTATGGCTACACCTTC. Translating it yields CASSIPGTAYGYTF.

The CDR3 DNA reads as TGTGCCAGTAGTTTCGCAAGCCCAGAGACCCAGTACTTC. It translates to CASSFASPETQYF. The chain is built from TRBV19 and TRBJ2-5, with no clear D. Trimming cost V 5 bases and J 4 bases, with 11 bases left between them. In germline, CDR1 is LNHDA, CDR2 SQIVND (reference sequence). The CDR3 covers 13 residues.

This clone was seen only once. The chain joins TRBV19 to TRBJ2-3; TRBD2 aligns across 7 bases. From germline, CDR1 is LNHDA and CDR2 SQIVND (reference sequence). The CDR3 totals 17 residues. Trimming removed 10 bases from V and 2 bases from J; junction bases left unmatched: 18. The CDR3 loop reads CATSKLALGPNTDTQYF. CDR3 nucleotide sequence: TGTGCCACCTCCAAACTAGCGCTCGGGCCAAACACAGATACGCAGTATTTT.

The J gene is TRBJ1-2, the V gene TRBV14, with 9 bases lining up with TRBD1. The germline V gene has CDR1 SGHDN and CDR2 FVKESK. The J segment lost 3 bases and the V segment lost 4 bases, leaving 9 bases of the junction unmatched. This CDR3 has 16 amino acids. The CDR3 reads CASSLLTGGADYGYTF. CDR3 in DNA: TGTGCCAGCAGCCTTCTTACAGGGGGCGCAGACTATGGCTACACCTTC.

This clone has a single count. The chain joins TRBV5-1 to TRBJ2-3, with 7 bases lining up with TRBD2. Trimming cost V 4 bases and J 4 bases; bases outside gene matches: 6. CDR1 and CDR2 (germline): SGHRS, YFSETQ. This CDR3 has 14 amino acids. The CDR3 coding sequence is TGCGCCAGCAGCCCCCTGGGGGGGGCAGATACGCAGTATTTT. The encoded protein is CASSPLGGADTQYF.

The V gene is TRBV7-6, the J gene TRBJ1-6; D is possibly TRBD1 (5 bases). V was trimmed by 1 base and J by 4 bases, leaving 5 bases between them. Germline-derived CDR1 and CDR2 are SGHVS and FNYEAQ. The CDR3 length is 14 residues. The chain's CDR3 is CASSLEGYNSPLHF. CDR3 sequence (DNA): TGTGCCAGCAGCTTAGAGGGGTATAATTCACCCCTCCACTTT.

This chain connects TRBV19 to TRBJ2-1; 8 bases map to TRBD2. Germline lookup yields CDR1 LNHDA and CDR2 SQIVND (reference sequence). The CDR3 is made up of 17 amino acids. Germline trimming cut 3 bases from V and 4 bases from J; bases unmatched to any gene: 11. In DNA form, the CDR3 reads TGTGCCAGTAGTATCTTGGTAACGGGGGGGCGATACAATGAGCAGTTCTTC. It encodes CASSILVTGGRYNEQFF.

This clone appeared a single time. The chain has TRBV28 and TRBJ2-3, with 8 bases lining up with TRBD1. The germline V gene has CDR1 MDHEN and CDR2 SYDVKM. Trimming removed 5 bases from V and 1 base from J; junction bases left unmatched: 5. This CDR3 contains 15 residues. The CDR3 DNA is TGTGCCAGCAGTACTCAGGGGGCGGGCACAGATACGCAGTATTTT. Its translation is CASSTQGAGTDTQYF.

CDR3 bases: TGTGCCATCAGTGAGACAGGGATAGAAGAGACCCAGTACTTC. Amino acids: CAISETGIEETQYF. The chain uses TRBV10-3 and TRBJ2-5, with D possibly TRBD1 on 6 matching bases. Germline values: CDR1 ENHRY, CDR2 SYGVKD. The CDR3 is 14 residues long. The V and J ends lost 2 bases and 3 bases respectively, with 10 bases between them.

This rearrangement joins TRBV28 to TRBJ1-6; D gene ambiguous. This CDR3 contains 11 residues. Per the germline V gene, CDR1 is MDHEN and CDR2 is SYDVKM. The V and J ends lost 6 bases and 12 bases respectively, with 9 bases between them. As DNA, the CDR3 is TGTGCCAGCAGGGAAACGGGACCCCTCCACTTT. It translates to CASRETGPLHF.

This clone appeared a few times. CDR3: CASSLRGGRAFF. The CDR3 region has the DNA TGTGCCAGCAGCTTGCGAGGCGGCCGGGCTTTCTTT. The chain uses TRBV11-3 and TRBJ1-1; D ambiguous. The V end was cut by 3 bases, the J end by 11 bases, with 13 bases between. The CDR3 is 12 amino acids. The germline gives CDR1 SGHNT, CDR2 YENEEA.

The chain combines TRBV4-2 with TRBJ2-1, with 11 bases matching TRBD2. This CDR3 is 16 amino acids long. The germline gives CDR1 LGHNA, CDR2 YNFKEQ. The V and J ends lost 0 bases and 6 bases, in that order; junction bases with no gene match: 4. The CDR3 sequence is CASSQEPSGGFNEQFF. CDR3 DNA sequence: TGTGCCAGCAGCCAAGAACCTAGCGGGGGGTTCAATGAGCAGTTCTTC.

The rearrangement joins TRBV19 to TRBJ1-1; D might be TRBD1 (5 bases). Germline assignment: CDR1 LNHDA and CDR2 SQIVND (reference sequence). The CDR3 sequence is 17 residues long. Trimming pared 6 bases from V and 1 base from J, leaving 21 bases between. The CDR3 protein is CASRPTAGGRANTEAFF. The DNA of the CDR3 is TGTGCCAGTAGACCCACAGCGGGGGGAAGGGCGAACACTGAAGCTTTCTTT.

J is TRBJ1-2 and V is TRBV28; 12 bases match TRBD1. V was clipped by 5 bases and J by 5 bases; unmatched bases: 9. Germline values: CDR1 MDHEN, CDR2 SYDVKM. The CDR3 contains 16 residues. The CDR3 is CASSPYTGQGAYGYTF. CDR3 DNA sequence: TGTGCCAGCAGTCCATATACGGGACAGGGGGCTTATGGCTACACCTTC.

The rearrangement uses TRBV30 and TRBJ2-3, with D tentatively TRBD2 (5 bases). The CDR3 totals 15 residues. Per the germline V gene, CDR1 is GTSNPN and CDR2 is SVGIG (reference sequence). V was cut by 2 bases and J by 2 bases, with 14 bases left in between. The CDR3 bases are TGTGCCTGGAGTCTCGGGGTTGAAGACACAGATACGCAGTATTTT. It translates to CAWSLGVEDTDTQYF.

The chain has TRBV18 and TRBJ2-5, with D perhaps TRBD1 (5 bases). The CDR3 length is 13 residues. Germline CDR1 is KGHSH and CDR2 is LQKENI. Between the trimmed V and J ends, which lost 5 bases and 3 bases, there was a span of 10 bases. The CDR3 coding sequence is TGTGCCAGCTCATGGGGCCCTAAAGAGACCCAGTACTTC. It is translated as CASSWGPKETQYF.

The V gene is TRBV28, the J gene TRBJ1-4, with D unclear. Germline V lookup: CDR1 MDHEN, CDR2 SYDVKM. There are 14 residues in the CDR3. V was trimmed by 5 bases and J by 3 bases, leaving 10 bases between them. The CDR3 is CASSPSGSNEKLFF. DNA of the CDR3: TGTGCCAGCAGTCCCAGCGGTTCTAATGAAAAACTGTTTTTT.